This paragraph covers one T cell receptor beta chain sequence. The antigen is undetermined. This sample is part of a study of beta chain features in type 1 diabetes. Findings and caveats of the study: Type 1 diabetes patients showed fewer insertions and more deletions at VDJ junctions.

Isolated RNA was reverse transcribed in full, so expressed TCRB transcripts were sequenced. Clones were sequenced by immunoSEQ multiplex PCR, and TCRdb holds only the in-frame ones, with some missing. This table has about 360,000 clones, around 13% appearing once. The CDR3 length is 17 residues. V lost 4 bases, J lost 2 bases, and 16 bases lay in between. Germline lookup yields CDR1 SGHTS and CDR2 YDEGEE. The V and J genes are TRBV5-8 and TRBJ1-6; weak D call: TRBD1 (5 bases). This TCR was sampled from a man between 18 and 35 years old in good health. The sequenced sample was naive CD4+ T cells from blood. This chain's CDR3 is CASSHAPGGTYNSPLHF. The DNA for the CDR3 is TGTGCCAGCAGCCATGCCCCGGGGGGAACCTATAATTCACCCCTCCACTTT.